Below, 30 T cell receptor beta chains from the same sample are listed, as sequenced in a study of T cells after somatic rescue of genetic block. Only in-frame clones appear in the TCRdb table, and some are missing; sequencing was by immunoSEQ multiplex PCR. The profile shows approximately 14,000 clones, about 70% of them singletons. The material sequenced was peripheral blood mononuclear cells (PBMCs). Receptors were obtained from a boy aged 5-17 years.

The chain carries TRBV10-3 and TRBJ2-3; D is unclear. Looked up from germline, CDR1 is ENHRY and CDR2 is SYGVKD. The CDR3 runs 12 residues. Trimming shortened V by 4 bases and J by 2 bases, and 4 bases separated the two germline ends. CDR3 in amino acids: CAISGVTDTQYF. In nucleotides, the CDR3 is TGTGCCATCAGTGGCGTCACAGATACGCAGTATTTT.

The rearrangement uses TRBV5-1 and TRBJ2-7; 10 nucleotides match TRBD1. V dropped 0 bases and J dropped 3; count of bases not matched to a gene: 3. Germline-derived CDR1 and CDR2 are SGHRS and YFSETQ. The CDR3 covers 15 residues. The CDR3 loop reads CASSLGGTGVYEQYF. In DNA form, the CDR3 reads TGCGCCAGCAGCTTGGGTGGGACAGGGGTCTACGAGCAGTACTTC.

This rearrangement joins TRBV28 to TRBJ2-7, with D tentatively TRBD1 (9 bases). Germline loops: CDR1 MDHEN, CDR2 SYDVKM. The CDR3 consists of 13 residues. V was clipped by 3 bases and J by 9 bases, with 15 bases between them. CDR3 amino acids: CASSFGGGQGQYF. CDR3 sequence (DNA): TGTGCCAGCAGTTTCGGGGGGGGACAGGGGCAGTACTTC.

The sample holds many counts of this clone. The chain combines TRBV25-1 with TRBJ1-2; 7 bases map to TRBD1. CDR3 size: 15 residues. Germline assignment: CDR1 MGHDK and CDR2 SYGVNS. V dropped 1 base and J dropped 0; count of bases not matched to a gene: 2. The CDR3 nucleotides are TGTGCCAGCAGTGAATCGACAGGGCCTAACTATGGCTACACCTTC. Protein sequence: CASSESTGPNYGYTF.

In its sample, this clone is medium-sized (0.01 to 0.1%). CDR3 protein: CASSFFSQETQYF. The CDR3, as DNA: TGTGCCAGCAGCTTTTTCAGCCAAGAGACCCAGTACTTC. The chain couples TRBV7-9 to TRBJ2-5; no reliable D call. With 3 bases removed from V and 1 base from J, the gap between germline ends came to 6 bases. The germline V gene encodes CDR1 SEHNR and CDR2 FQNEAQ (reference sequence). This CDR3 contains 13 residues.

A single count supports this clone. This rearrangement joins TRBV2 to TRBJ1-1; D is undetermined. Between the trimmed V and J ends, which lost 1 base and 0 bases, there was a span of 3 bases. The CDR3 totals 13 residues. Germline CDR1 SNHLY, CDR2 FYNNEI. The CDR3 sequence: CASSEEVNTEAFF. The CDR3 DNA reads TGTGCCAGCAGTGAAGAGGTGAACACTGAAGCTTTCTTT.

V is TRBV19 and J is TRBJ2-5; a weak D match, TRBD1 (5 bases). The V gene lost 1 base and the J gene lost 5 bases, with 11 bases spanning the gap. From germline, CDR1 is LNHDA and CDR2 SQIVND (reference sequence). This CDR3 comprises 14 residues. This CDR3 is CASSIVAGRETQYF. CDR3 sequence (DNA): TGTGCCAGTAGTATAGTGGCAGGGCGGGAGACCCAGTACTTC.

This clone was picked up a small number of times. The chain combines TRBV6-5 with TRBJ2-3, with D maybe TRBD2 (5 bases). CDR3 length equals 12 residues. Trimming removed 8 bases at V and 5 bases at J, with 11 bases between. The germline gives CDR1 MNHEY, CDR2 SVGAGI. The CDR3 sequence: CASQREGDTQYF. Here the CDR3 DNA reads TGTGCCAGCCAAAGAGAGGGAGATACGCAGTATTTT.

This chain links TRBV7-9 with TRBJ2-1; tentatively, D is TRBD2 (5 bases). Looked up from germline, CDR1 is SEHNR and CDR2 is FQNEAQ (reference sequence). CDR3 length: 12 amino acids. CDR3 in amino acids: CAPSGIYNEQFF. DNA of the CDR3: TGTGCTCCCTCGGGAATCTACAATGAGCAGTTCTTC.

V is TRBV19 and J is TRBJ2-1; TRBD1 agrees at 7 bases. This CDR3 contains 13 residues. V dropped 7 bases and J dropped 6; count of bases not matched to a gene: 6. The germline V gene encodes CDR1 LNHDA and CDR2 SQIVND (reference sequence). The CDR3 nucleotides read TGTGCCAGTAAAGAGGGGGCGCGCAATGAGCAGTTCTTC. Translating gives CASKEGARNEQFF. Filled out from reference TRBV19 and TRBJ2-1, the complete variable domain reads DGGITQSPKYLFRKEGQNVTLSCEQNLNHDAMYWYRQDPGQGLRLIYYSQIVNDFQKGDIAEGYSVSREKKESFPLTVTSAQKNPTAFYLCASKEGARNEQFFGPGTRLTVL.

This chain connects TRBV5-1 to TRBJ2-1; D not resolved. The CDR3 covers 13 residues. Trimming cost V 4 bases and J 5 bases, with 10 bases left between them. The germline V gene has CDR1 SGHRS and CDR2 YFSETQ. The CDR3 DNA is TGCGCCAGCAGCCCTTCACCCGACAATGAGCAGTTCTTC. It specifies CASSPSPDNEQFF.

This clone has a handful of counts. The chain links TRBV28 to TRBJ2-1; D call uncertain. Trimming removed 5 bases at V and 3 bases at J, with 14 bases between. Germline CDR1 is MDHEN and CDR2 is SYDVKM. This CDR3 contains 15 residues. This CDR3 is CASSPPGPLYNEQFF. The DNA for the CDR3 is TGTGCCAGCAGTCCCCCAGGACCGCTCTACAATGAGCAGTTCTTC.

The V call is TRBV7-8, the J call TRBJ2-7; weak D call: TRBD2 (6 bases). CDR3 length: 16 amino acids. V shed 0 bases and J shed 0 bases, with 12 bases lying between them. CDR1 and CDR2 from the germline V gene are SGHVS and FQNEAQ. This chain's CDR3 is CASSLANRGNSYEQYF. In nucleotides, the CDR3 is TGTGCCAGCAGCTTAGCGAATCGGGGGAACTCCTACGAGCAGTACTTC.

V is TRBV19 and J is TRBJ1-4; a possible D gene is TRBD1 (5 bases). V shed 7 bases and J shed 5 bases, with 14 bases lying between them. The CDR3 has 14 residues. CDR1 and CDR2 (germline): LNHDA, SQIVND (reference sequence). CDR3 nucleotide sequence: TGTGCCAGTACCACCATAGACAGAAATGAAAAACTGTTTTTT. It codes for CASTTIDRNEKLFF.

J is TRBJ2-1 and V is TRBV29-1; 9 bases fit TRBD1. V shed 3 bases, J shed 3 bases, and the junction held 6 bases outside the gene matches. The CDR3 is 15 residues long. Germline lookup yields CDR1 SQVTM and CDR2 ANQGSEA. CDR3 in amino acids: CSVDEGQGYYNEQFF. CDR3 in DNA: TGCAGCGTTGATGAGGGACAGGGTTACTACAATGAGCAGTTCTTC.

In this sample, this clone is medium-sized. The V and J genes are TRBV2 and TRBJ1-5, with 7 bases matching TRBD1. CDR1 is SNHLY, CDR2 FYNNEI, per germline. The CDR3 is 15 residues long. Trimming took 6 bases from V and 0 from J; bases not matched to a gene: 5. Here the CDR3 reads CASSVTGNSNQPQHF. DNA for the CDR3: TGTGCCAGCAGCGTGACAGGGAATAGCAATCAGCCCCAGCATTTT.

The chain carries TRBV6-4 and TRBJ2-2; TRBD1 or TRBD2 may be the D gene (5 bases each). V shed 0 bases and J shed 2 bases, with 16 bases lying between them. From germline, CDR1 is MRHNA and CDR2 SNTAGT. The CDR3 contains 18 residues. The CDR3 sequence is CASSDSIRKRDNTGELFF. The CDR3 region has the DNA TGTGCCAGCAGTGACTCGATCCGAAAAAGGGACAACACCGGGGAGCTGTTTTTT.

This clone was picked up one time. Written as DNA, the CDR3 is TGTGCCAGCAGGAGGACAATAGTCTCCTACGAGCAGTACTTC. Its protein is CASRRTIVSYEQYF. The chain combines TRBV6-1 with TRBJ2-7; possibly TRBD1 for D (5 bases). Germline assignment: CDR1 MNHNS and CDR2 SASEGT. V shed 6 bases and J shed 0 bases, with 12 bases lying between them. The CDR3 is 14 amino acids.

A few counts support this clone. The chain is built from TRBV2 and TRBJ2-4; D not resolved. The CDR3 is made up of 16 amino acids. Germline lookup yields CDR1 SNHLY and CDR2 FYNNEI. V was cut by 1 base and J by 0 bases, with 10 bases left in between. The CDR3 reads CASSEVRWGAKNIQYF. The DNA for the CDR3 is TGTGCCAGCAGTGAAGTCCGATGGGGAGCCAAAAACATTCAGTACTTC.

The gene calls are TRBV27 and TRBJ2-7; maybe TRBD2 (6 bases). The CDR3 is 17 amino acids. V lost 10 bases, J lost 0 bases, and 25 bases lay in between. CDR1 and CDR2 from the germline V gene are MNHEY and SMNVEV (reference sequence). This CDR3 reads CATPKPGGVGGSYEQYF. The DNA for the CDR3 is TGTGCCACCCCGAAACCTGGAGGGGTGGGGGGCTCCTACGAGCAGTACTTC.

This clone has a handful of counts. Here the CDR3 DNA reads TGTGCCAGCAGCTTATTGCGGGGAACCTCTGGAAACACCATATATTTT. Translating it yields CASSLLRGTSGNTIYF. The chain carries TRBV7-9 and TRBJ1-3, with D hard to call. CDR3 length: 16 amino acids. The germline V gene has CDR1 SEHNR and CDR2 FQNEAQ (reference sequence). V was cut by 2 bases and J by 0 bases, with 11 bases left in between. The variable domain in full, completed from reference TRBV7-9 and TRBJ1-3, reads DTGVSQNPRHKITKRGQNVTFRCDPISEHNRLYWYRQTLGQGPEFLTYFQNEAQLEKSRLLSDRFSAERPKGSFSTLEIQRTEQGDSAMYLCASSLLRGTSGNTIYFGEGSWLTVV.

This clone was recorded only once. The chain combines TRBV18 with TRBJ1-2; the D gene is possibly TRBD1 (6 bases). This CDR3 comprises 15 residues. Germline-derived CDR1 and CDR2 are KGHSH and LQKENI. Trimming took 1 base from V and 4 from J, leaving 13 bases between them. The CDR3 DNA reads as TGTGCCAGCTCACCACGGGGGGGCAGACCCTATGGCTACACCTTC. Translating gives CASSPRGGRPYGYTF.

V is TRBV7-9 and J is TRBJ2-7; D unresolved. Per germline, CDR1 SEHNR and CDR2 FQNEAQ (reference sequence). This CDR3 region has 13 residues. Trimming stripped 1 base from V and 4 bases from J, with 8 bases between. The CDR3 DNA follows: TGTGCCAGCAGCTTAGAGACTTTTTACGAGCAGTACTTC. Translated, it gives CASSLETFYEQYF.

The chain employs TRBV15 and TRBJ1-2, with no clear D. Germline lookup yields CDR1 LNHNV and CDR2 YYDKDF (reference sequence). V dropped 6 bases and J dropped 4 bases, with 12 bases sitting between them. CDR3 length: 13 residues. As DNA, the CDR3 is TGTGCCACCAGGGCAGGAACGGGCTATGGCTACACCTTC. This gives the protein CATRAGTGYGYTF.

This clone has just one count. V usage is TRBV4-2 and J usage is TRBJ2-5; D may correspond to TRBD1 or TRBD2 (5 bases each). Looked up from germline, CDR1 is LGHNA and CDR2 is YNFKEQ. Trimming shortened V by 5 bases and J by 3 bases, and 10 bases separated the two germline ends. CDR3 length: 13 amino acids. The CDR3 DNA is TGTGCCAGCAGCTTTGGGACCGAAGAGACCCAGTACTTC. It is translated as CASSFGTEETQYF.

This clone was detected a few times. V gene TRBV4-2 combines with J gene TRBJ1-2; D is unclear. The CDR3 has 12 residues. V lost 2 bases to trimming and J lost 8 bases, with 9 bases between them. The germline CDR1 and CDR2 sequences are LGHNA and YNFKEQ. CDR3 sequence: CASSQSAKGYTF. CDR3 in DNA: TGTGCCAGCAGCCAAAGCGCTAAAGGCTACACCTTC.

This clone was counted between two and nine times. The gene calls are TRBV6-5 and TRBJ1-4, with a possible D match to TRBD1 (5 bases). The V end was cut by 3 bases, the J end by 7 bases, with 18 bases between. Germline V gene data show CDR1 as MNHEY and CDR2 as SVGAGI. CDR3 length equals 16 residues. The CDR3 loop is CASSYGRGKGSEKLFF. Written as DNA, the CDR3 is TGTGCCAGCAGTTATGGCCGGGGCAAAGGGAGTGAAAAACTGTTTTTT.

The chain has TRBV2 and TRBJ2-7; 7 bases map to TRBD2. Germline V gene lookup returns CDR1 SNHLY and CDR2 FYNNEI. There are 12 residues in the CDR3. V shed 5 bases and J 6 bases; nucleotides not matched to a gene: 4. CDR3 coding DNA: TGTGCCAGCAGTTACCCGGGAGGCGAGCAGTACTTC. Protein product: CASSYPGGEQYF.

The CDR3 DNA is TGCAGCGTGTGGGACATAGGGGGCTACACCTTC. Protein: CSVWDIGGYTF. V gene TRBV29-1 combines with J gene TRBJ1-2, with D possibly being TRBD1 (6 bases). Trimming stripped 6 bases from V and 8 bases from J, with 13 bases between. From germline, CDR1 is SQVTM and CDR2 ANQGSEA. This CDR3 has 11 residues.

This chain connects TRBV20-1 to TRBJ2-7; D call uncertain. The CDR3 runs to 10 residues. From germline, CDR1 is DFQATT and CDR2 SNEGSKA (reference sequence). Trimming shortened V by 1 base and J by 4 bases, and 2 bases separated the two germline ends. The CDR3 nucleotides are TGCAGTGCTAGAGTGTACGAGCAGTACTTC. Its protein is CSARVYEQYF.